This record covers a single T cell receptor (beta chain). The CDR3 covers 16 residues. The germline V and J ends were trimmed by 4 bases and 5 bases, with 20 bases remaining between them. The V gene's germline CDR1 is MDHEN and CDR2 SYDVKM. This sample stems from a study of blood T cell repertoires in COVID-19. Study background: The cDNA or gDNA used as material had been derived from T cells, B-cell-depleted T cells, or PBMCs.

Using immunoSEQ multiplex PCR, the repertoire was profiled, and TCRdb retains in-frame clones only, with some absent. The sample yields 150,000 to 200,000 clones, around four fifths seen once. V usage is TRBV28 and J usage is TRBJ2-5; D might be TRBD1 (7 bases). The sequenced sample was peripheral blood. The receptor was isolated from a woman in her 70s with COVID-19, enrolled during active disease. DNA of the CDR3: TGTGCCAGCAGTTCGGGGGACAGCCTCGGTGCGGAGACCCAGTACTTC. It specifies CASSSGDSLGAETQYF. The whole variable domain, remainder taken from reference TRBV28 and TRBJ2-5, is DVKVTQSSRYLVKRTGEKVFLECVQDMDHENMFWYRQDPGLGLRLIYFSYDVKMKEKGDIPEGYSVSREKKERFSLILESASTNQTSMYLCASSSGDSLGAETQYFGPGTRLLVL.